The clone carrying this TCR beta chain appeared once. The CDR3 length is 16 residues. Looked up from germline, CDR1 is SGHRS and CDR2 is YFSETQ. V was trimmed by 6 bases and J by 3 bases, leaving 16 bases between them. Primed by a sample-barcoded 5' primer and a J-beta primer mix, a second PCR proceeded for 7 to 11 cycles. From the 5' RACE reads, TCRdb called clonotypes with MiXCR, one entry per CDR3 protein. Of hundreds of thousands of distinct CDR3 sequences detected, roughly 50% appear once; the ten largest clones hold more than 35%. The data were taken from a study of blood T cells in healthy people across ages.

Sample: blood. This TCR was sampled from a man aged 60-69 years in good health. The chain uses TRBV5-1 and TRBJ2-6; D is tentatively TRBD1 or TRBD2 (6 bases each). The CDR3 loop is CASTVGGFDGANVLTF. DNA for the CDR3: TGCGCCAGCACCGTAGGGGGGTTCGATGGGGCCAACGTCCTGACTTTC.